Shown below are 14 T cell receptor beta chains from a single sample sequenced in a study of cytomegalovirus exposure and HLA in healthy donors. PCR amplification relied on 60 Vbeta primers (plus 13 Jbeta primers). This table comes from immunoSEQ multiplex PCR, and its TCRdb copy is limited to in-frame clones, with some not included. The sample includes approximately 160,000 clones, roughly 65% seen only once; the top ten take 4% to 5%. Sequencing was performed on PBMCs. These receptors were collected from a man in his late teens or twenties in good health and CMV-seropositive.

CDR3 protein: CASGQGGISNQPQHF. In DNA, the CDR3 is TGTGCCAGCGGACAGGGGGGGATTAGCAATCAGCCCCAGCATTTT. J is TRBJ1-5 and V is TRBV5-8, with TRBD1 identical over 10 bases. After removal of 7 bases from V and 0 bases from J, the junction contained 4 bases not matched to a gene. The CDR3 is 15 residues long. CDR1 SGHTS and CDR2 YDEGEE come from the germline V gene.

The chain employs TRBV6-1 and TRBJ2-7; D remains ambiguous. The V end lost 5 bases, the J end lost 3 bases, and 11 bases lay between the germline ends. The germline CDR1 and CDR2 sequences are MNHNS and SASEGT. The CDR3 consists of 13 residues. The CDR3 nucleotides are TGTGCCAGCAGTTCGACGCACAACTACGAGCAGTACGTC. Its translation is CASSSTHNYEQYV.

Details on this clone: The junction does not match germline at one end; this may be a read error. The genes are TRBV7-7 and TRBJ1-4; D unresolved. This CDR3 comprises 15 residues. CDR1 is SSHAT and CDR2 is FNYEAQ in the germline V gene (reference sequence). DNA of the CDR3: TGTGCTAGCAGCTTGGGCCGAGCAACTAATGAAAAACTGTTTTTT. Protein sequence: CASSLGRATNEKLFF. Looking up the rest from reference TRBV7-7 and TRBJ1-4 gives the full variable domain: GAGVSQSPRYKVTKRGQDVTLRCDPISSHATLYWYQQALGQGPEFLTYFNYEAQPDKSGLPSDRFSAERPEGSISTLTIQRTEQRDSAMYRCASSLGRATNEKLFFGSGTQLSVL.

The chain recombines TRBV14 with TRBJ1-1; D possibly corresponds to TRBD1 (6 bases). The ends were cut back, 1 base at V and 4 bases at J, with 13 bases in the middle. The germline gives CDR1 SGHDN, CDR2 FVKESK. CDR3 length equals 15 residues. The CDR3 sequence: CASSQVAGATTEAFF. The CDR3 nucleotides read TGTGCCAGCAGCCAAGTCGCAGGGGCGACCACTGAAGCTTTCTTT.

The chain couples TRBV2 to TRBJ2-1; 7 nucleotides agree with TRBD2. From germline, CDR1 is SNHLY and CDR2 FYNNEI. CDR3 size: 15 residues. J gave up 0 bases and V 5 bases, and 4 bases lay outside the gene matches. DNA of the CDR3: TGTGCCAGCAGTAATGGCGGGAGCTCCTACAATGAGCAGTTCTTC. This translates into CASSNGGSSYNEQFF.

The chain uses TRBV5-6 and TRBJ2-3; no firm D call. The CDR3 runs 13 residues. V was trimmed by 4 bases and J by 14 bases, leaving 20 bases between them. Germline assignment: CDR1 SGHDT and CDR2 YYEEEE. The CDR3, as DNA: TGTGCCAGCAGCCTCTCCGGGTCCAAGTTTGGGTATTTT. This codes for CASSLSGSKFGYF.

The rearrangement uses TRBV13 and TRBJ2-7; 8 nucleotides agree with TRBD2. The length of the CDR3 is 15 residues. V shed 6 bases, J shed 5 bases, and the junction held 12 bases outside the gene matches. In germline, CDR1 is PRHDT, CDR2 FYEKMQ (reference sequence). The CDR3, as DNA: TGTGCCAGCAGTTCCTGGGGGACTAGGCGCAACGAGCAGTACGTC. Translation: CASSSWGTRRNEQYV.

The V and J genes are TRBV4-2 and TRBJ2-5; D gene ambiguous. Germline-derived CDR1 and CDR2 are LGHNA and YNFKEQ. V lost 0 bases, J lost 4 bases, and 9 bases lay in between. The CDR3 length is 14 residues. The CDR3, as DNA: TGTGCCAGCAGCCAAGATTTACTGGTAGAGACCCAGTACTTC. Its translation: CASSQDLLVETQYF.

CDR3 region: CSVLPQGYYGYTF. The DNA of the CDR3 is TGCAGCGTTTTGCCCCAGGGCTACTATGGCTACACCTTC. The rearrangement uses TRBV29-1 and TRBJ1-2; tentatively, D is TRBD1 (5 bases). The CDR3 covers 13 residues. The V gene's germline CDR1 is SQVTM and CDR2 ANQGSEA. Trimming stripped 5 bases from V and 3 bases from J, with 13 bases between.

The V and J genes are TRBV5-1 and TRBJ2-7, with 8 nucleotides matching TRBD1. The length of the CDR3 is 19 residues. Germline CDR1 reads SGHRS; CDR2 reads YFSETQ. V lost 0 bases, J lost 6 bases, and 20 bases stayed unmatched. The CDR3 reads CASSLGTGIVLRVIPEQYV. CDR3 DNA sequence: TGCGCCAGCAGCTTGGGGACAGGGATAGTATTACGCGTCATACCCGAGCAGTACGTC.

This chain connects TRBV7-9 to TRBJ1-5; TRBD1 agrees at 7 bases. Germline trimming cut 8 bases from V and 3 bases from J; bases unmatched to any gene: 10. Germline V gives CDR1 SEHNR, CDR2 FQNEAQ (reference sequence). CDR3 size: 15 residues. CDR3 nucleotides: TGTGCCAGCGAACCCGAAGGGACAGACAATCAGCCCCAGCATTTT. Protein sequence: CASEPEGTDNQPQHF. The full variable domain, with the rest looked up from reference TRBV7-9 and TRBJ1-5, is DTGVSQNPRHKITKRGQNVTFRCDPISEHNRLYWYRQTLGQGPEFLTYFQNEAQLEKSRLLSDRFSAERPKGSFSTLEIQRTEQGDSAMYLCASEPEGTDNQPQHFGDGTRLSIL.

CDR3 residues: CASSVKGGGFTDTQYF. CDR3 in DNA: TGTGCCAGCAGTGTGAAAGGGGGAGGGTTTACAGATACGCAGTATTTT. This chain links TRBV2 with TRBJ2-3; TRBD2 is a possible D gene (7 bases). Trimming stripped 4 bases from V and 3 bases from J, with 17 bases between. This CDR3 region has 16 residues. Germline V gene sequence: CDR1 SNHLY, CDR2 FYNNEI.

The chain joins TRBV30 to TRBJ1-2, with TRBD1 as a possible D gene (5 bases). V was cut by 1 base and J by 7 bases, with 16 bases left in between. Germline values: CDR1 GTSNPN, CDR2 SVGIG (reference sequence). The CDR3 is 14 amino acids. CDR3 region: CAWSEAPGRSGYTF. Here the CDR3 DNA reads TGTGCCTGGAGTGAGGCTCCAGGGCGGAGTGGCTACACCTTC.

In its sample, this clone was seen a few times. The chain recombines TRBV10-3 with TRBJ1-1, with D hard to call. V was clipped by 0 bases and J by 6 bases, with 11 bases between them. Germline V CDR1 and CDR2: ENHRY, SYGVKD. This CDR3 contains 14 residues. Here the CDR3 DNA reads TGTGCCATCAGTGAGTCCCCCGCCCGGTCTGAAGCTTTCTTT. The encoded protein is CAISESPARSEAFF.